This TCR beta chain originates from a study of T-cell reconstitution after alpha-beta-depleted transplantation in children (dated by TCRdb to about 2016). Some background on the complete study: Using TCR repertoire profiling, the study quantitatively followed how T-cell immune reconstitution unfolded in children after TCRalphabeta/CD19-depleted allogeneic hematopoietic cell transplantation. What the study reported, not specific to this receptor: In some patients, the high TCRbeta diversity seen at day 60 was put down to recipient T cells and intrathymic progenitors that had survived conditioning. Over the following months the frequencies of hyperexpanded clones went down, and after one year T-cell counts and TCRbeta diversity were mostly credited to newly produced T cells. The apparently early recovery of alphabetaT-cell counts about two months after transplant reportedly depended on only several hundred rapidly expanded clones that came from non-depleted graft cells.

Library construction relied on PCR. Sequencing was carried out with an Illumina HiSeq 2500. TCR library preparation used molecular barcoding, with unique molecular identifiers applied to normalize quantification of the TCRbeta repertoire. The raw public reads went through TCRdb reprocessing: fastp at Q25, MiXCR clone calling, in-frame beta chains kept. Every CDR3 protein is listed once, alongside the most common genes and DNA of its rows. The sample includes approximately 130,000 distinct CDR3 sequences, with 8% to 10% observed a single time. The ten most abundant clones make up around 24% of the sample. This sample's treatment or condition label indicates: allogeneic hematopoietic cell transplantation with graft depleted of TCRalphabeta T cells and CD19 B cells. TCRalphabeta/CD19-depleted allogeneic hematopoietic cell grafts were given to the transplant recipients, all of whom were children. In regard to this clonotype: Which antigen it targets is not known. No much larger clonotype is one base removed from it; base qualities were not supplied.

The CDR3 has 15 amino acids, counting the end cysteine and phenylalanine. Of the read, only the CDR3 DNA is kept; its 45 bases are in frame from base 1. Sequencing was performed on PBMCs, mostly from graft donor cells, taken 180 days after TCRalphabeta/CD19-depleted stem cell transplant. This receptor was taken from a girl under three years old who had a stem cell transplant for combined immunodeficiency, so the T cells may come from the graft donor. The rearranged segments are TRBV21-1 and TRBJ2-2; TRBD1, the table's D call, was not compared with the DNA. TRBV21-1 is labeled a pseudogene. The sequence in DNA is TGTGCCAGCAGCTCAAGCGGGACACACACCGGGGAGCTGTTTTTT. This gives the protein CASSSSGTHTGELFF.